Listed here is a single T cell receptor (beta chain). Antigen: not known. This sample was taken from a study of CD8 T cells in Susac syndrome. Study findings and constraints: CD8+ clones in Susac expanded most in TEMRA cells and active patients. Susac-specific public clones in total CD8+ repertoires numbered 15 to 20; in CD8+ TEMRA repertoires, they numbered about five.

Random hexamers were used to reverse transcribe an amount of roughly 0.45 to 1 ug RNA. Amplification of TCR beta CDR3 used immunoSEQ multiplex PCR across 54 Vbeta and 13 Jbeta. TCRdb independently ran MiXCR on the immunoSEQ multiplex PCR reads; one entry per CDR3 protein. The table lists about 190,000 distinct CDR3 sequences, about 95% of them singletons. This CDR3 spans 15 amino acids. V was shortened by 0 bases and J by 5 bases, with 11 bases between the two germline ends. Germline CDR1 LNHNV, CDR2 YYDKDF (reference sequence). Sequencing was carried out using CD8+ T cells from PBMCs. The V call is TRBV15, the J call TRBJ2-1; tentative D call: TRBD1 (6 bases). The TCR originated in a human donor with Susac syndrome. CDR3 protein: CATSREAGAHNEQFF. DNA of the CDR3: TGTGCCACCAGCAGAGAAGCAGGGGCTCACAATGAGCAGTTCTTC.